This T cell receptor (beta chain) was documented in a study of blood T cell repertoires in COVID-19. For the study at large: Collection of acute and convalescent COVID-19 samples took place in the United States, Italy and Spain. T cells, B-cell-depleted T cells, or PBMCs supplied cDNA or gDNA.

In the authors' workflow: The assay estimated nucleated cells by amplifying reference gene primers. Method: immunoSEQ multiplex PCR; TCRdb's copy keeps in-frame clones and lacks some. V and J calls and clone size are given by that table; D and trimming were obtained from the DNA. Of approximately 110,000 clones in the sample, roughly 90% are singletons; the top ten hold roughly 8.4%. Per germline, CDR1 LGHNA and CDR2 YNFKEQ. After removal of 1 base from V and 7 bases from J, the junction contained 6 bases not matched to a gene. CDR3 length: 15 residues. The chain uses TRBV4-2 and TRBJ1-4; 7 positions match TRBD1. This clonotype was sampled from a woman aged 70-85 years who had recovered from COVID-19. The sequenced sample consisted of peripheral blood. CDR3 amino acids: CASSQGGTEGEKLFF. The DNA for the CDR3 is TGTGCCAGCAGCCAAGGGGGGACAGAGGGTGAAAAACTGTTTTTT.